Given below is one T cell receptor (beta chain) in context. What it binds is not known. One end of the junction does not line up with germline, which may come from a read error. A multiplex PCR was run with 60 Vbeta primers and 13 Jbeta primers. In the original processing: Unique TCR beta chains numbered about 79 million in a later analysis, with some 9.9 million shared. Only in-frame clones appear in the TCRdb table, and some are missing; sequencing was by immunoSEQ multiplex PCR. V and J calls and clone size are those listed in that table; D and trimming were worked out from the DNA. The sample shows about 250,000 clones, about three quarters of them seen only once. CDR3 length: 8 residues. Germline V gives CDR1 MNHEY, CDR2 SMNVEV (reference sequence). The data are from a study of cytomegalovirus exposure and HLA in healthy donors. In the study overall: A prior analysis found 90 million to 120 million unique TCR beta sequences from roughly 180 million T cells. Study results and caveats: Upon later analysis, HLA-associated TCR beta chains proved more clonally expanded than other, equally common chains.

The TCR sequence derives from a boy aged 5 to 17 in good health and CMV-seronegative. Sequencing was carried out using PBMCs. The chain combines TRBV27 with TRBJ1-1; D is ambiguous. The CDR3 is CASTRPHF. The CDR3 DNA sequence: TGTGCCAGCACTAGACCCCACTTT.